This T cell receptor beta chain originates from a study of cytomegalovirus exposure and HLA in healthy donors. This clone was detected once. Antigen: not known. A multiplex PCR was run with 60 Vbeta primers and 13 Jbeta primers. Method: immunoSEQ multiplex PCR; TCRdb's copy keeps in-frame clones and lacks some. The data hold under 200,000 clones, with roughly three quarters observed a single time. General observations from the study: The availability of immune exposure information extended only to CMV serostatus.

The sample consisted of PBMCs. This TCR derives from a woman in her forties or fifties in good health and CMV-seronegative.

The DNA for the CDR3 is TGCGCCAGCAGCGTAACAGGGACCCAAGAGACCCAGTACTTC. Translating it yields CASSVTGTQETQYF. The chain carries TRBV5-1 and TRBJ2-5; D is perhaps TRBD1 (6 bases). Germline V gene sequence: CDR1 SGHRS, CDR2 YFSETQ. V was shortened by 4 bases and J by 1 base, with 11 bases between the two germline ends. CDR3 length: 14 residues.